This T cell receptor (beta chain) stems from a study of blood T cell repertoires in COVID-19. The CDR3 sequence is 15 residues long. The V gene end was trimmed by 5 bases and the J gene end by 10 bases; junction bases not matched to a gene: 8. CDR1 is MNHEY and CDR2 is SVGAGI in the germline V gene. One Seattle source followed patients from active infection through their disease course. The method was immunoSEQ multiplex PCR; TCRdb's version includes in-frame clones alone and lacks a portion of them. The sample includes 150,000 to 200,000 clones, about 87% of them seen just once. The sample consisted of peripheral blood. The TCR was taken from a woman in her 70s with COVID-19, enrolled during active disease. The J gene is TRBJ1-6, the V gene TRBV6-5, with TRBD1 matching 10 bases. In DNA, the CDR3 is TGTGCCAGCAGTCCAACCGGGACAGGGGCGTCACCCCTCCACTTT. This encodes CASSPTGTGASPLHF.